A selection of T cell receptor beta chains follows, all from one sample in a study of radiation and T cells in renal cell carcinoma. Assay: immunoSEQ multiplex PCR; the TCRdb copy retains only in-frame clones and omits some. The sample lists 14,000 to 15,000 clones, less than 75% seen once, with 15% to 20% in the top ten. The sample was tumor tissue, taken from a patient whose treatment was nephrectomy without radiotherapy. These receptors came from a man aged 60-69 years with renal cell carcinoma. Both conserved end residues are part of each CDR3. A D gene is named only where the DNA matches it firmly. Part of the rows lack a size; the others show once, few, many or a class for expanded clones.

D	V	size	J	CDR3	DNA
TRBD1	TRBV5-8	-	TRBJ2-1	CASSSSNRDRGSHGYNEQFF	TGTGCCAGCAGCTCCTCGAACCGGGACAGGGGGTCCCATGGGTACAATGAGCAGTTCTTC
-	TRBV30	-	TRBJ2-3	CAWSDRDWRTDTQYF	TGTGCCTGGAGTGACAGGGATTGGAGAACAGATACGCAGTATTTT
-	TRBV11-3	-	TRBJ2-3	CASSSAGTSADTQYF	TGTGCCAGCAGCTCGGCCGGGACATCTGCAGATACGCAGTATTTT
-	TRBV30	-	TRBJ1-6	CAWAGYNSPLHF	TGTGCCTGGGCCGGCTATAATTCACCCCTCCACTTT
-	TRBV15	large	TRBJ2-7	CATSWGPYEQYF	TGTGCCACCAGCTGGGGGCCCTACGAGCAGTACTTC
-	TRBV9	-	TRBJ2-3	CASSVETGSTDTQYF	TGTGCCAGCAGCGTAGAAACGGGTAGCACAGATACGCAGTATTTT
-	TRBV6-1	once	TRBJ1-1	CASSRGPTEAFF	TGTGCCAGCAGCCGGGGCCCGACTGAAGCTTTCTTT
-	TRBV19	-	TRBJ1-1	CASSIAGRKNTEAFF	TGTGCCAGTAGTATTGCGGGACGAAAGAACACTGAAGCTTTCTTT
-	TRBV30	-	TRBJ1-3	CAWSVGQTSSGNTIYF	TGTGCCTGGAGTGTAGGGCAGACGAGCTCTGGAAACACCATATATTTT
TRBD1	TRBV2	-	TRBJ1-5	CASSVGDRDQPQHF	TGTGCCAGCAGTGTAGGGGACAGGGATCAGCCCCAGCATTTT
-	TRBV18	-	TRBJ1-2	CASSPLGQGAYFYTF	TGTGCCAGCTCACCACTTGGCCAGGGTGCCTATTTCTACACCTTC
TRBD2	TRBV9	-	TRBJ2-3	CASSEGAGVFTDTQYF	TGTGCCAGCAGCGAGGGAGCGGGAGTATTCACAGATACGCAGTATTTT
TRBD2	TRBV7-2	-	TRBJ2-3	CASSPNYLSGRAKDTQYF	TGTGCCAGCAGCCCAAACTACCTTAGCGGGAGGGCCAAAGATACGCAGTATTTT
-	TRBV30	few	TRBJ1-6	CAWSEDSPLHF	TGTGCCTGGAGTGAAGATTCACCCCTCCACTTT
TRBD1	TRBV7-9	few	TRBJ2-3	CASSSVGQYVHTQYF	TGTGCCAGCAGCTCAGTGGGACAGTATGTCCATACGCAGTATTTT
-	TRBV5-4	-	TRBJ1-4	CASSLNREKLFF	TGTGCCAGCAGCTTGAACCGTGAAAAACTGTTTTTT
-	TRBV19	few	TRBJ1-3	CASSPSGVTSGNTIYF	TGTGCCAGTAGTCCCAGTGGCGTTACCTCTGGAAACACCATATATTTT
-	TRBV18	-	TRBJ1-4	CASSPGWKNEKLSF	TGTGCCAGCTCACCAGGGTGGAAGAATGAAAAACTGTCTTTT
-	TRBV28	-	TRBJ1-2	CASSSGRGWYGYTF	TGTGCCAGCAGTTCGGGCAGGGGCTGGTATGGCTACACCTTC
-	TRBV7-9	medium-sized	TRBJ1-1	CASSSGTATEAFF	TGTGCCAGCAGCTCTGGGACGGCCACTGAAGCTTTCTTT
-	TRBV2	once	TRBJ1-6	CASRESPLHF	TGTGCCAGCAGGGAATCACCCCTCCACTTT
-	TRBV28	-	TRBJ2-1	CASSPPTYNEQFF	TGTGCCAGCAGTCCCCCTACTTACAATGAGCAGTTCTTC
-	TRBV28	few	TRBJ1-5	CASSPFAGQPQHF	TGTGCCAGCAGCCCCTTTGCGGGTCAGCCCCAGCATTTT
TRBD2	TRBV29-1	-	TRBJ2-4	CSVGSGLAGGRAKNIQYF	TGCAGCGTTGGGTCCGGACTAGCGGGAGGCAGGGCCAAAAACATTCAGTACTTC
-	TRBV27	-	TRBJ2-1	CASRPRGEQGRNEQFF	TGTGCCAGCCGCCCTAGGGGGGAACAGGGTCGCAATGAGCAGTTCTTC
TRBD2	TRBV29-1	-	TRBJ2-1	CSVVFGTSAARGQFF	TGCAGCGTTGTCTTCGGGACTAGCGCTGCCCGGGGGCAGTTCTTC
TRBD2	TRBV25-1	once	TRBJ2-1	CASTRAGGDYNEQFF	TGTGCCAGCACCCGAGCGGGGGGGGACTACAATGAGCAGTTCTTC
TRBD2	TRBV6-1	-	TRBJ2-3	CASSELTSGSTDTQYF	TGTGCCAGCAGTGAATTGACTAGCGGGAGTACAGATACGCAGTATTTT
TRBD1	TRBV6-4	-	TRBJ1-2	CASSRSPGQGDYGYTF	TGTGCCAGCAGTCGATCCCCGGGACAGGGAGACTATGGCTACACCTTC
-	TRBV5-4	-	TRBJ2-7	CASSPDGHYEQYF	TGTGCCAGCAGCCCCGACGGGCACTACGAGCAGTACTTC
-	TRBV9	few	TRBJ2-3	CASSGGDTQYF	TGTGCCAGCAGTGGGGGGGATACGCAGTATTTT
-	TRBV11-2	-	TRBJ2-7	CASSLDSGLGGPYEQYF	TGTGCCAGCAGCTTAGATTCAGGTCTTGGGGGGCCCTACGAGCAGTACTTC
-	TRBV5-1	few	TRBJ1-1	CASSFQGTNTEAFF	TGCGCCAGCAGCTTCCAGGGTACGAACACTGAAGCTTTCTTT
-	TRBV6-5	-	TRBJ2-7	CASSRLADDEQYF	TGTGCCAGCAGTCGATTAGCTGACGACGAGCAGTACTTC
TRBD1	TRBV6-4	few	TRBJ1-5	CASSLRDSRREQPQHF	TGTGCCAGCAGCCTAAGGGACAGCAGGCGGGAGCAGCCCCAGCATTTT
-	TRBV6-1	-	TRBJ1-2	CASSPRQVSIYGYTF	TGTGCCAGCAGTCCGCGACAGGTCTCCATCTATGGCTACACCTTC
TRBD1	TRBV14	-	TRBJ1-1	CASRPTGRRAEAFF	TGTGCCAGCAGACCGACAGGGCGGCGGGCTGAAGCTTTCTTT
-	TRBV2	few	TRBJ2-2	CASSVFYYPNTGELFF	TGTGCCAGCAGTGTTTTTTACTACCCGAACACCGGGGAGCTGTTTTTT
TRBD1	TRBV5-4	-	TRBJ2-3	CASSDDRGRSTDTQYF	TGTGCCAGCAGCGACGACAGGGGGCGAAGCACAGATACGCAGTATTTT
-	TRBV5-6	-	TRBJ1-2	CASSLWGALGYTF	TGTGCCAGCAGCTTGTGGGGGGCGCTTGGCTACACCTTC
TRBD1	TRBV19	-	TRBJ2-3	CASMSRYLGQGRDTQYF	TGTGCCAGTATGTCTCGCTATCTGGGACAGGGTAGGGATACGCAGTATTTT
-	TRBV5-1	-	TRBJ1-2	CASSDGGLLGGYTF	TGCGCCAGCAGCGACGGAGGTTTATTGGGAGGCTACACCTTC
TRBD1	TRBV18	once	TRBJ1-1	CASSPPAGTGISGPGAFF	TGTGCCAGCTCACCACCGGCCGGGACAGGGATTAGTGGCCCTGGTGCTTTCTTT
TRBD1	TRBV28	-	TRBJ2-7	CASSRPGQGINEQYF	TGTGCCAGCAGTCGCCCGGGACAGGGGATCAACGAGCAGTACTTC
-	TRBV5-8	-	TRBJ2-1	CASSLFLAAESSYNEQFF	TGTGCCAGCAGCTTGTTCCTCGCGGCCGAGAGCTCCTACAATGAGCAGTTCTTC
-	TRBV21-1	medium-sized	TRBJ2-3	CASSYPLHNPGYRTDTQYF	TGTGCCAGCTCCTACCCACTGCATAACCCGGGGTACCGCACAGATACGCAGTATTTT
-	TRBV28	-	TRBJ2-1	CASSLTGTPRDNEQFF	TGTGCCAGCAGTTTAACGGGGACTCCCCGGGACAATGAGCAGTTCTTC
-	TRBV20-1	-	TRBJ2-2	CSARGTGELFF	TGCAGTGCTAGGGGGACCGGGGAGCTGTTTTTT
-	TRBV7-9	-	TRBJ2-6	CASSFSTAGANVLTF	TGTGCCAGCAGCTTCTCGACGGCTGGGGCCAACGTCCTGACTTTC
-	TRBV6-5	-	TRBJ2-2	CASSSPGTINTGELFF	TGTGCCAGCAGTTCACCCGGGACAATTAACACCGGGGAGCTGTTTTTT
-	TRBV5-4	once	TRBJ2-3	CASSFGGSLADTQYF	TGTGCCAGCAGCTTTGGAGGGTCTCTGGCAGATACGCAGTATTTT
-	TRBV29-1	few	TRBJ1-2	CSVAGQVYGYTF	TGCAGCGTTGCTGGGCAGGTCTATGGCTACACCTTC
-	TRBV6-5	-	TRBJ2-1	CASSWDSSSYNEQFF	TGTGCCAGCAGTTGGGACTCCAGCTCCTACAATGAGCAGTTCTTC
TRBD1	TRBV2	once	TRBJ1-5	CASSGQGLHQPQHF	TGTGCCAGCAGTGGACAGGGTTTACATCAGCCCCAGCATTTT
TRBD1	TRBV28	once	TRBJ1-4	CASTGQGVDEKLFF	TGTGCCAGCACCGGACAGGGGGTAGATGAAAAACTGTTTTTT
TRBD1	TRBV13	few	TRBJ2-7	CASSLRQGTYEQYF	TGTGCCAGCAGCCTCAGACAGGGAACCTACGAGCAGTACTTC
TRBD2	TRBV27	-	TRBJ2-7	CASSSALAGGRREQYF	TGTGCCAGCAGCTCAGCCCTAGCGGGGGGGCGTCGGGAGCAGTACTTC
-	TRBV20-1	-	TRBJ2-3	CSARVPDTQYF	TGCAGTGCTAGAGTGCCAGATACGCAGTATTTT
-	TRBV4-3	-	TRBJ2-1	CASSHPPPSNEQFF	TGCGCCAGCAGCCACCCCCCGCCTAGCAATGAGCAGTTCTTC
-	TRBV6-5	-	TRBJ1-2	CASSLDGPYGYTF	TGTGCCAGCAGTTTAGACGGCCCCTATGGCTACACCTTC